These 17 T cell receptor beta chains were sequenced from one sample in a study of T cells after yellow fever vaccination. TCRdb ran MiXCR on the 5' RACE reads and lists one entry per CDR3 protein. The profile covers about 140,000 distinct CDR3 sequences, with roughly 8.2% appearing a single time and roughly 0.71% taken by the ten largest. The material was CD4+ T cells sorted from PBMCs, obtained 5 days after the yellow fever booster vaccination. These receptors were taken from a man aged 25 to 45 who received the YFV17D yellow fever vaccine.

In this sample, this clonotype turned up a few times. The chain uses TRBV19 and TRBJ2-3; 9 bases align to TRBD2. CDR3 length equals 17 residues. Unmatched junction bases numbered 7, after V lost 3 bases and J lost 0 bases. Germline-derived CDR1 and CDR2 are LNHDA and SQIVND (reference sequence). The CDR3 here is CASSMRAGGLSTDTQYF. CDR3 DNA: TGTGCCAGTAGTATGAGAGCGGGAGGCCTCAGCACAGATACGCAGTATTTT.

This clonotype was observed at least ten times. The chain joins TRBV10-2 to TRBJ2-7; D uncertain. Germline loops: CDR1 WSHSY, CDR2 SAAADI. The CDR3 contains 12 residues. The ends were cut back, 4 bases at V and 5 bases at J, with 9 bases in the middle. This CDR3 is CASSGLRNEQYF. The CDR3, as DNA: TGCGCCAGCAGTGGCCTAAGGAACGAGCAGTACTTC.

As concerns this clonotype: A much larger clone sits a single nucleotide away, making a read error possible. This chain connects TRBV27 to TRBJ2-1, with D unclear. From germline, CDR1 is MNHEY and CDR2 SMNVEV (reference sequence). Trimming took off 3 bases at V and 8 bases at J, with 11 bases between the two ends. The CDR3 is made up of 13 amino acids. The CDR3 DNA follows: TGTGCCAGCAGTTTCCTCATCAAGGATGAGCAGTTCTTC. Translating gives CASSFLIKDEQFF.

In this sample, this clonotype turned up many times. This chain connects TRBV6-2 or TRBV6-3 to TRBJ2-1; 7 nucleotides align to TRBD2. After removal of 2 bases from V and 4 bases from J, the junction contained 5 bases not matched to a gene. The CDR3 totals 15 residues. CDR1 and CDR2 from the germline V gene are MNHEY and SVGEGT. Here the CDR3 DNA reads TGTGCCAGCAGTTACGGGGGTAGCGGGTACAATGAGCAGTTCTTC. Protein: CASSYGGSGYNEQFF.

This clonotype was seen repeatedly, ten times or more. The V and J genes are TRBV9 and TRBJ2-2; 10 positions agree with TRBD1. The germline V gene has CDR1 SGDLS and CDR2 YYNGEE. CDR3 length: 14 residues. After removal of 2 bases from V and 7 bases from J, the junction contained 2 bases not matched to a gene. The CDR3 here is CASSVGTGVGELFF. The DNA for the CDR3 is TGTGCCAGCAGCGTTGGGACAGGGGTCGGGGAGCTGTTTTTT.

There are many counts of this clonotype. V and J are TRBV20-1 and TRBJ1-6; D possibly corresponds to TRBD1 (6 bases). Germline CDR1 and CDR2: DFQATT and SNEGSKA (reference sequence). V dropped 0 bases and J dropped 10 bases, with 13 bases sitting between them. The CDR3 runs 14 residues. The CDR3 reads CSAREPFGGSPLHF. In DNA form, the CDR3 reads TGCAGTGCTAGAGAACCTTTCGGGGGCTCACCCCTCCACTTT.

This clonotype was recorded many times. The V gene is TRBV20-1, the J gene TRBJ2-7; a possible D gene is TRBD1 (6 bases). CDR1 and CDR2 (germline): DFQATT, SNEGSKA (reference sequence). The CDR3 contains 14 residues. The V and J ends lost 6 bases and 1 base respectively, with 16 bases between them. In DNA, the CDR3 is TGCAGTGCCTCCGACAGGTCCAGATCCTACGAGCAGTACTTC. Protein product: CSASDRSRSYEQYF.

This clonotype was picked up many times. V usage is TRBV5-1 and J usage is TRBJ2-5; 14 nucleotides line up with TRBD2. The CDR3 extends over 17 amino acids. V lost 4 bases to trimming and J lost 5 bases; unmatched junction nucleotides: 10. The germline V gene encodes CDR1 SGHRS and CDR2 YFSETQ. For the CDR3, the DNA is TGCGCCAGCAGCCCTTGGGGGACTAGCGGGAGTACGGAGACCCAGTACTTC. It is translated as CASSPWGTSGSTETQYF.

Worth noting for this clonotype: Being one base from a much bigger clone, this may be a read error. The CDR3, as DNA: TGTCCCAGCAGTGAGGTGCCAGGCGGGAGGAGCTACAATGAGCAGTTCTTC. Amino acid sequence: CPSSEVPGGRSYNEQFF. The chain has TRBV28 and TRBJ2-1, with TRBD2 matching 8 bases. The germline V gene encodes CDR1 MDHEN and CDR2 SYDVKM. This CDR3 region has 17 residues.

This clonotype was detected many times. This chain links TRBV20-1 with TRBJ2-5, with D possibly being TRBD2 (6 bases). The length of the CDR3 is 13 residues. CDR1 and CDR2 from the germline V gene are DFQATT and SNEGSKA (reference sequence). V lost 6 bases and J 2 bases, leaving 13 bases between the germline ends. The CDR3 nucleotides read TGCAGTGCCGGAGGGCAGCAACAAGAGACCCAGTACTTC. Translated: CSAGGQQQETQYF.

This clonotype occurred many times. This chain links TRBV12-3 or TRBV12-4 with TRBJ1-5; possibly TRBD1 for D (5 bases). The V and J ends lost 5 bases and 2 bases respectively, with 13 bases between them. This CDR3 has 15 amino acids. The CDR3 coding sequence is TGTGCCAGCAGTACGACCTTGGGGGGCAATCAGCCCCAGCATTTT. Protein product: CASSTTLGGNQPQHF.

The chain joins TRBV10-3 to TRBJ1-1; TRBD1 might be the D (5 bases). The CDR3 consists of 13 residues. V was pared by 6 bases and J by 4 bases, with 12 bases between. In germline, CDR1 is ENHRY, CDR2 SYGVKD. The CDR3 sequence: CAIRGTESTEAFF. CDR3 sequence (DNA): TGTGCCATCAGGGGGACGGAGAGCACTGAAGCTTTCTTT.

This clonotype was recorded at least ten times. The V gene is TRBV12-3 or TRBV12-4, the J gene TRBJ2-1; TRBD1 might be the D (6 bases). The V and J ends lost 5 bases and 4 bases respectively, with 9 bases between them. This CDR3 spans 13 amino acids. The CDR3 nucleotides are TGTGCCAGCAGTACAGGGAGTTACAATGAGCAGTTCTTC. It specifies CASSTGSYNEQFF.

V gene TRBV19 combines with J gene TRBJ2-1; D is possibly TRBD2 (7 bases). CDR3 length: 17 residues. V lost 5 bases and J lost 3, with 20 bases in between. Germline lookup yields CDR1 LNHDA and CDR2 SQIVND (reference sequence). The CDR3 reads CASSGGAGKTNYNEQFF. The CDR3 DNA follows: TGTGCCAGTAGTGGGGGGGCCGGGAAAACGAACTACAATGAGCAGTTCTTC.

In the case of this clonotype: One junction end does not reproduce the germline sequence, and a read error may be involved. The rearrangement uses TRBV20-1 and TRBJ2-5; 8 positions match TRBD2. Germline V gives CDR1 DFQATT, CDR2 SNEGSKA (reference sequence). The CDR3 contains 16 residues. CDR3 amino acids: CCARATRLARQETQYF. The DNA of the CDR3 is TGCTGTGCTAGAGCCACCCGACTAGCGAGGCAAGAGACCCAGTACTTC.

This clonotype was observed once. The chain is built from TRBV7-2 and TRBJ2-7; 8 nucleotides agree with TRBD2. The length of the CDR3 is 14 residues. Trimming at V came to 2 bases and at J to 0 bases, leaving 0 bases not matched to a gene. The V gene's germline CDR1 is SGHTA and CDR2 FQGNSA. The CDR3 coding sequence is TGTACCAGCAGCTTAACTAGCGGCTCCTACGAGCAGTACTTC. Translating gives CTSSLTSGSYEQYF. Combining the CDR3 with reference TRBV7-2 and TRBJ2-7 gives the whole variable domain GAGVSQSPSNKVTEKGKDVELRCDPISGHTALYWYRQSLGQGLEFLIYFQGNSAPDKSGLPSDRFSAERTGGSVSTLTIQRTQQEDSAVYLCTSSLTSGSYEQYFGPGTRLTVT.

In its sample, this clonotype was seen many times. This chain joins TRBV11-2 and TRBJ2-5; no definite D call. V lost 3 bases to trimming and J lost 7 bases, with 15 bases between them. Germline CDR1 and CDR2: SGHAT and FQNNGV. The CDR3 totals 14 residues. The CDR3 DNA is TGTGCCAGCAGCTTCCTGGGCACCGGCGGGACCCAGTACTTC. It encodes CASSFLGTGGTQYF.